These 26 T cell receptor beta chains were sequenced from one sample in a study of blood T cells in healthy people across ages (dated by TCRdb to the mid-2010s). Libraries were built with 5' RACE. This sample was sequenced with an Illumina HiSeq 2500. A second 7 to 11 cycle PCR used a sample-barcoded 5' primer and a J-beta primer mix. The public reads were reprocessed in TCRdb via fastp at Q25 and MiXCR, keeping in-frame beta chains. Entries are consolidated by CDR3 protein sequence, retaining the most common genes and DNA. This sample holds hundreds of thousands of distinct CDR3 sequences; about 30% were observed only once. The ten largest clones capture 15% of the sample. Source material: blood. The source is a woman of 80 years or more in good health. Donor details come from another sample of the same person, matched by shared clones.

J is TRBJ2-2 and V is TRBV29-1, with D perhaps matching TRBD2 (5 bases). CDR1 is SQVTM, CDR2 ANQGSEA, per germline. The CDR3 totals 12 residues. V lost 4 bases and J 6 bases, leaving 9 bases between the germline ends. CDR3 coding DNA: TGCAGCGTTGTTGGGAGCCCCGGGGAGCTGTTTTTT. Translation gives CSVVGSPGELFF.

For the CDR3, the DNA is TGTGCCAGCCAACGGACAGTCAACATGAACACTGAAGCTTTCTTT. Translating it yields CASQRTVNMNTEAFF. J is TRBJ1-1 and V is TRBV27; possibly TRBD1 for D (6 bases). This CDR3 region has 15 residues. Trimming cost V 8 bases and J 0 bases, with 16 bases left between them. Germline V lookup: CDR1 MNHEY, CDR2 SMNVEV (reference sequence).

This clonotype was counted between two and nine times. The rearrangement links TRBV5-4 to TRBJ2-7, with D hard to call. The J call may be incorrect, as the DNA end agrees better with TRBJ2-5. In germline, CDR1 is SGHNT, CDR2 YYREEE (reference sequence). This CDR3 has 13 amino acids. The CDR3 is CASSLVVEETQYF. The CDR3 DNA is TGTGCCAGCAGCTTGGTGGTAGAGGAGACCCAGTACTTC.

About this clonotype itself: A much bigger clone sits one base away, suggesting this may be a read error. The chain is built from TRBV9 and TRBJ2-7; no clear D gene. The last part of the DNA fits TRBJ2-5 better; the J call may be wrong. CDR3 length: 15 residues. Germline V gene sequence: CDR1 SGDLS, CDR2 YYNGEE. CDR3 sequence reads: CASSVVDNASETQYF. CDR3 sequence (DNA): TGTGCCAGCAGCGTAGTAGACAATGCAAGCGAGACCCAGTACTTC.

The chain is built from TRBV5-1 and TRBJ2-4, with unresolved D. The J call may be wrong; the DNA end is better matched by TRBJ2-7. Germline CDR1 and CDR2: SGHRS and YFSETQ. The CDR3 extends over 14 amino acids. The DNA of the CDR3 is TGCGCCAGCAGCTTGGAAGCAGCCATCTACGAGCAGTACTTC. Residues: CASSLEAAIYEQYF.

This clonotype was seen ten or more times. The V call is TRBV12-3 or TRBV12-4, the J call TRBJ1-4, with a weak D call TRBD1 (5 bases). CDR3 length equals 13 residues. V lost 3 bases to trimming and J lost 7 bases, with 9 bases between them. The CDR3 sequence: CASSFSGGEKLFF. The CDR3 coding sequence is TGTGCCAGCAGTTTTTCGGGGGGTGAAAAACTGTTTTTT.

The genes are TRBV20-1 and TRBJ1-5; 8 bases fit TRBD1. Trimming cost V 5 bases and J 4 bases; bases outside gene matches: 10. The germline V gene encodes CDR1 DFQATT and CDR2 SNEGSKA (reference sequence). CDR3 size: 15 residues. The CDR3 protein is CSAQDRALINQPQHF. Written as DNA, the CDR3 is TGCAGTGCTCAGGACAGGGCCTTGATAAATCAGCCCCAGCATTTT.

This clonotype was seen repeatedly, ten times or more. V is TRBV6-5 and J is TRBJ2-1, with 8 positions matching TRBD1. V trimming: 2 bases; J trimming: 13 bases; junction bases outside the gene matches: 7. Per the germline V gene, CDR1 is MNHEY and CDR2 is SVGAGI. The CDR3 extends over 13 amino acids. DNA for the CDR3: TGTGCCAGCAGTTACACCGAGGACAGGGTACAGTTCTTC. Translation gives CASSYTEDRVQFF.

The V and J genes are TRBV20-1 and TRBJ2-1, with D possibly being TRBD2 (7 bases). Germline CDR1 is DFQATT and CDR2 is SNEGSKA (reference sequence). This CDR3 region has 13 residues. CDR3 nucleotides: TGCAGCCAGGGTAGGGGGGGGCGAGGTGAGCAGTTCTTC. Its protein product is CSQGRGGRGEQFF.

This clonotype was recorded many times. The chain combines TRBV6-1 with TRBJ1-2, with D possibly TRBD1 on 6 matching bases. The CDR3 loop spans 15 amino acids. Germline CDR1 is MNHNS and CDR2 is SASEGT. V lost 3 bases and J 5 bases, leaving 16 bases between the germline ends. The CDR3 spells CASSEGGAELYGYTF. CDR3 bases: TGTGCCAGCAGTGAGGGGGGGGCAGAACTTTATGGCTACACCTTC.

This clonotype was detected only a few times. V usage is TRBV27 and J usage is TRBJ1-4, with D tentatively TRBD1 (6 bases). From germline, CDR1 is MNHEY and CDR2 SMNVEV (reference sequence). The CDR3 extends over 15 amino acids. Trimming stripped 3 bases from V and 8 bases from J, with 16 bases between. Here the CDR3 reads CASSFRGLTGEKLFF. Here the CDR3 DNA reads TGTGCCAGCAGTTTCAGGGGCCTGACTGGGGAAAAACTGTTTTTT.

This clonotype was counted many times. The J gene is TRBJ1-1, the V gene TRBV4-3; D ambiguous. The CDR3 covers 13 residues. V lost 1 base to trimming and J lost 1 base, with 4 bases between them. CDR1 LGHNA and CDR2 YSLEER come from the germline V gene. In DNA, the CDR3 is TGCGCCAGCAGCCAAGTAGGGAACACTGAAGCTTTCTTT. Its protein product is CASSQVGNTEAFF.

This clonotype was recorded many times. The chain joins TRBV24-1 to TRBJ2-3; D is unresolved. V lost 2 bases to trimming and J lost 2 bases, with 10 bases between them. In germline, CDR1 is KGHDR, CDR2 SFDVKD. There are 15 residues in the CDR3. DNA for the CDR3: TGTGCCACCAGTGATTCTGACTTATTCACAGATACGCAGTATTTT. Protein: CATSDSDLFTDTQYF.

This clonotype was detected only a few times. As DNA, the CDR3 is TGTGCCAGCAGTTACGGATGGGGGACCACGAACACCATATATTTT. It yields the protein CASSYGWGTTNTIYF. This chain links TRBV6-5 with TRBJ1-3, with a tentative D call TRBD1 (5 bases). Germline CDR1 reads MNHEY; CDR2 reads SVGAGI. The CDR3 is 15 amino acids. Trimming took off 2 bases at V and 7 bases at J, with 15 bases between the two ends.

This clonotype was recorded only once. One end of the junction fails to match germline, which may point to a read error. The rearrangement uses TRBV11-2 and TRBJ2-7; D is tentatively TRBD1 or TRBD2 (6 bases each). The CDR3 runs 14 residues. Looked up from germline, CDR1 is SGHAT and CDR2 is FQNNGV. CDR3 bases: TGTGCCAGCACCTTAGGGGGGAAACCCTACGAGCAGTACTTC. Residues: CASTLGGKPYEQYF.

To note about this clonotype: One base away lies a much larger clone, so this may be a sequencing read error. The chain uses TRBV6-5 and TRBJ1-2; the D gene is possibly TRBD1 (5 bases). The CDR3 spans 15 residues. V was shortened by 10 bases and J by 1 base, with 19 bases between the two germline ends. Germline loops: CDR1 MNHEY, CDR2 SVGAGI. For the CDR3, the DNA is TGTGCCAACTGGGGGGTAGAAGCCGTTAACTATGGCTACACCTTC. Translation gives CANWGVEAVNYGYTF.

In this sample, this clonotype turned up once. An end of the junction differs from the germline gene, which may be a read error. V gene TRBV6-6 combines with J gene TRBJ2-7; 9 nucleotides match TRBD1. CDR1 and CDR2 (germline): MNHNY, SVGAGI (reference sequence). The CDR3 contains 15 residues. The CDR3 loop is CAGRRDRELVYEQYF. The CDR3, as DNA: TGTGCCGGCAGGAGGGACAGGGAGCTAGTCTACGAGCAGTACTTC.

This clonotype is categorized as medium-sized. This sequence joins TRBV28 and TRBJ2-4; maybe TRBD1 (5 bases). V lost 6 bases and J 5 bases, leaving 8 bases between the germline ends. This CDR3 is built from 12 residues. CDR1 is MDHEN, CDR2 SYDVKM, per germline. CDR3 nucleotide sequence: TGTGCCAGCAGCTTAGGGGAAAACATTCAGTACTTC. Encoded protein: CASSLGENIQYF.

The V and J genes are TRBV20-1 and TRBJ1-1; possible D gene TRBD1, 5 bases. V was cut by 3 bases and J by 0 bases, with 8 bases left in between. Germline CDR1 DFQATT, CDR2 SNEGSKA (reference sequence). CDR3 length: 13 amino acids. The CDR3 DNA sequence: TGCAGTGCTAGTGGGACGCTGAACACTGAAGCTTTCTTT. Its protein product is CSASGTLNTEAFF.

This clonotype was counted at least ten times. The rearrangement joins TRBV7-6 to TRBJ2-1, with 9 positions matching TRBD2. The CDR3 is made up of 15 amino acids. The trim removed 3 bases at V and 4 bases at J, leaving 4 bases unmatched. Germline CDR1 and CDR2: SGHVS and FNYEAQ. CDR3 in DNA: TGTGCCAGCAGCTTTAGCGGGGGAGATTACAATGAGCAGTTCTTC. Translated, it gives CASSFSGGDYNEQFF.

The chain is built from TRBV7-2 and TRBJ2-3; 7 nucleotides line up with TRBD2. V shed 8 bases and J 1 base; nucleotides not matched to a gene: 12. This CDR3 contains 16 residues. Germline-derived CDR1 and CDR2 are SGHTA and FQGNSA. The CDR3 nucleotides are TGTGCCAGCCTATATGGCGGGAGTTTGGGCACAGATACGCAGTATTTT. This sequence encodes CASLYGGSLGTDTQYF. The full variable domain, in which reference TRBV7-2 and TRBJ2-3 provide the parts outside the CDR3, is GAGVSQSPSNKVTEKGKDVELRCDPISGHTALYWYRQSLGQGLEFLIYFQGNSAPDKSGLPSDRFSAERTGGSVSTLTIQRTQQEDSAVYLCASLYGGSLGTDTQYFGPGTRLTVL.

This clonotype came up once. This CDR3 reads CSVARGTNYGYTF. CDR3 nucleotide sequence: TGCAGCGTTGCCCGGGGGACTAACTATGGCTACACCTTC. The chain has TRBV29-1 and TRBJ1-2; D possibly corresponds to TRBD1 (5 bases). CDR3 length: 13 residues. Trimming shortened V by 4 bases and J by 0 bases, and 9 bases separated the two germline ends. CDR1 and CDR2 from the germline V gene are SQVTM and ANQGSEA. Variable domain in full (rest from reference TRBV29-1 and TRBJ1-2): SAVISQKPSRDICQRGTSLTIQCQVDSQVTMMFWYRQQPGQSLTLIATANQGSEATYESGFVIDKFPISRPNLTFSTLTVSNMSPEDSSIYLCSVARGTNYGYTFGSGTRLTVV.

This clonotype was counted ten times or more. The chain recombines TRBV7-2 with TRBJ2-3, with D perhaps matching TRBD2 (6 bases). Germline-derived CDR1 and CDR2 are SGHTA and FQGNSA. This CDR3 comprises 15 residues. V was shortened by 2 bases and J by 2 bases, with 11 bases between the two germline ends. The chain's CDR3 is CASSLMRGSTDTQYF. Here the CDR3 DNA reads TGTGCCAGCAGCTTAATGCGGGGATCCACAGATACGCAGTATTTT.

In this sample, this clonotype turned up many times. Its ends do not fully match the called genes, so a read error is possible. The chain has TRBV7-6 and TRBJ2-1; D not certain. Germline CDR1 is SGHVS and CDR2 is FNYEAQ. CDR3 length: 14 amino acids. DNA of the CDR3: TGTGCCAGCACCCCCTTGGGCTCCAACAATGAGCAGTTCTTC. This gives the protein CASTPLGSNNEQFF.

This clonotype was observed at least ten times. The rearrangement uses TRBV20-1 and TRBJ1-2; D is uncertain. Looked up from germline, CDR1 is DFQATT and CDR2 is SNEGSKA (reference sequence). The CDR3 covers 12 residues. DNA for the CDR3: TGCAGCGCCCCCTCTTTCGGAGGCGGCTACACCTTC. This encodes CSAPSFGGGYTF.

As DNA, the CDR3 is TGCAGTGCCCGGACCGGGCAGAATAATGAAAAACTGTTTTTT. This gives the protein CSARTGQNNEKLFF. The chain carries TRBV20-1 and TRBJ1-4; D is ambiguous. There are 14 residues in the CDR3. Germline CDR1 is DFQATT and CDR2 is SNEGSKA (reference sequence). V was pared by 6 bases and J by 4 bases, with 15 bases between.